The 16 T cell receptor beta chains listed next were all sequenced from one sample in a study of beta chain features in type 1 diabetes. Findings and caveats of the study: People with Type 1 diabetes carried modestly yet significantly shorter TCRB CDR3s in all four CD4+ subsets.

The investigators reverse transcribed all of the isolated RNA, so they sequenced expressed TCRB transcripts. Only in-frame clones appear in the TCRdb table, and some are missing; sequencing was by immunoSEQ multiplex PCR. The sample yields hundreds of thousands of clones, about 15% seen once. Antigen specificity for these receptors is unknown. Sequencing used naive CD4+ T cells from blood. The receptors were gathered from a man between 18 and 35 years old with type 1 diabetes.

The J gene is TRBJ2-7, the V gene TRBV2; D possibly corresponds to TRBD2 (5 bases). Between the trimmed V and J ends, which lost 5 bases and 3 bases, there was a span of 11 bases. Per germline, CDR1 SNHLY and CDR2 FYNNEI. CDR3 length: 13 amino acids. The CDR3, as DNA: TGTGCCAGCAGTCGAAACGGGGACTACGAGCAGTACTTC. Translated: CASSRNGDYEQYF.

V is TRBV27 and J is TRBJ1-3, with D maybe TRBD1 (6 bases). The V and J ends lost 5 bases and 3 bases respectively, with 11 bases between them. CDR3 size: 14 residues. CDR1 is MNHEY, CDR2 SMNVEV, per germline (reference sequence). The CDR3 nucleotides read TGTGCCAGCAGTCCCCGGGACATTGGAAACACCATATATTTT. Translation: CASSPRDIGNTIYF.

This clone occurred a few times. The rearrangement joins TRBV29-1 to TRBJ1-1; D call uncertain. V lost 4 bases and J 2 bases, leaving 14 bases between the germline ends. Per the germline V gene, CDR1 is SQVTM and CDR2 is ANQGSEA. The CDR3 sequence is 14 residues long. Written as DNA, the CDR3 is TGCAGCGTTGGTCTGCTCCGGTTAAACACTGAAGCTTTCTTT. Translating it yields CSVGLLRLNTEAFF.

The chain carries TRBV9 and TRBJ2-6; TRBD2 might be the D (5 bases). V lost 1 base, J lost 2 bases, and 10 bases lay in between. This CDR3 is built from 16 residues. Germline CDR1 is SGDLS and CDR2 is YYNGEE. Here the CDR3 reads CASSVLGVTGANVLTF. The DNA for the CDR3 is TGTGCCAGCAGCGTATTGGGAGTCACTGGGGCCAACGTCCTGACTTTC. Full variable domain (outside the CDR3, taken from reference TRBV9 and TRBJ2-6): DSGVTQTPKHLITATGQRVTLRCSPRSGDLSVYWYQQSLDQGLQFLIQYYNGEERAKGNILERFSAQQFPDLHSELNLSSLELGDSALYFCASSVLGVTGANVLTFGAGSRLTVL.

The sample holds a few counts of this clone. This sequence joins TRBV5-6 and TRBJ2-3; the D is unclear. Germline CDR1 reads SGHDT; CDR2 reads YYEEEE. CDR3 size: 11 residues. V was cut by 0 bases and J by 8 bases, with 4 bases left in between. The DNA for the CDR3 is TGTGCCAGCAGCTTGGCGGGTACGCAGTATTTT. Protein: CASSLAGTQYF. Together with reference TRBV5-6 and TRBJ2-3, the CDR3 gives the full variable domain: DAGVTQSPTHLIKTRGQQVTLRCSPKSGHDTVSWYQQALGQGPQFIFQYYEEEERQRGNFPDRFSGHQFPNYSSELNVNALLLGDSALYLCASSLAGTQYFGPGTRLTVL.

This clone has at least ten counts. CDR3 bases: TGCGCCAGCAGCCAAGGAATCGCGGGGGCGACCTACGAGCAGTACTTC. The encoded protein is CASSQGIAGATYEQYF. V gene TRBV4-3 combines with J gene TRBJ2-7; tentatively, D is TRBD2 (7 bases). This CDR3 comprises 16 residues. The V end lost 1 base, the J end lost 2 bases, and 15 bases lay between the germline ends. Germline loops: CDR1 LGHNA, CDR2 YSLEER.

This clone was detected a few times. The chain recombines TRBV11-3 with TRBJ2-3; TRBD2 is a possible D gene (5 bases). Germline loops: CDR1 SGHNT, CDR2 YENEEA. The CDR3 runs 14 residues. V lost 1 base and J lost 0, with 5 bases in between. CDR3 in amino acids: CASSLGLSTDTQYF. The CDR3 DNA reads TGTGCCAGCAGCTTAGGACTAAGCACAGATACGCAGTATTTT.

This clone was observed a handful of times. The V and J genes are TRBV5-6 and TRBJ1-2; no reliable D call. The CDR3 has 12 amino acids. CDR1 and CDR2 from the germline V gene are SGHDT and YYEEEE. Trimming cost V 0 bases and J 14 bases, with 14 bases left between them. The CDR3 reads CASSLVTAHRTF. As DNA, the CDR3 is TGTGCCAGCAGCTTGGTAACAGCTCATCGGACCTTC. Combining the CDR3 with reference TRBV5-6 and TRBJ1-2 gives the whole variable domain DAGVTQSPTHLIKTRGQQVTLRCSPKSGHDTVSWYQQALGQGPQFIFQYYEEEERQRGNFPDRFSGHQFPNYSSELNVNALLLGDSALYLCASSLVTAHRTFGSGTRLTVV.

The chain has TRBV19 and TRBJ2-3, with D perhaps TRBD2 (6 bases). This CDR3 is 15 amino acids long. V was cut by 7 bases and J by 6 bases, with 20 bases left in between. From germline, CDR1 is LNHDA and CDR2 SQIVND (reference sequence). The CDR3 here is CASTTSGTSADTQYF. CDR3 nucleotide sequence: TGTGCCAGTACCACATCCGGGACTTCTGCCGATACGCAGTATTTT. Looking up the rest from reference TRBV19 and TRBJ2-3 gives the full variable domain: DGGITQSPKYLFRKEGQNVTLSCEQNLNHDAMYWYRQDPGQGLRLIYYSQIVNDFQKGDIAEGYSVSREKKESFPLTVTSAQKNPTAFYLCASTTSGTSADTQYFGPGTRLTVL.

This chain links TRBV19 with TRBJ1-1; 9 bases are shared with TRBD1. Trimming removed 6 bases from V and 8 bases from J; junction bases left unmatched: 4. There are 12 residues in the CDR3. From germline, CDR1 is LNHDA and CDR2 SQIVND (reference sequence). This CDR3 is CASSKQGAEAFF. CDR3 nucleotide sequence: TGTGCCAGTAGCAAACAGGGGGCCGAAGCTTTCTTT.

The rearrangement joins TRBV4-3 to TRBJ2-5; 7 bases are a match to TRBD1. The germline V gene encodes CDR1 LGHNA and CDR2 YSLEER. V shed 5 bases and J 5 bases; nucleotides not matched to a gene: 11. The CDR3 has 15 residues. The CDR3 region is CASSKNPGGFETQYF. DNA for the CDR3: TGCGCCAGCAGCAAAAACCCAGGGGGTTTCGAGACCCAGTACTTC.

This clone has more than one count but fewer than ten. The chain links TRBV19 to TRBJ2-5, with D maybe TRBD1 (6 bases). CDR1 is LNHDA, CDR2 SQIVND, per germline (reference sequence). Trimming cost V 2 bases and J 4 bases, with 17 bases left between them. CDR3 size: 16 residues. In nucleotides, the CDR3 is TGTGCCAGTAGTATATGGGGCCAGGGGAAACGAGAGACCCAGTACTTC. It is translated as CASSIWGQGKRETQYF.

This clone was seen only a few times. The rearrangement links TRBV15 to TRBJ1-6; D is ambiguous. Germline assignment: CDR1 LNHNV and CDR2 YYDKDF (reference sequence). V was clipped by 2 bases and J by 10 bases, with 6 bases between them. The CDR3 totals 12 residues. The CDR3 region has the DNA TGTGCCACCAGCAGACCTTCCTCACCCCTCCACTTT. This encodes CATSRPSSPLHF.

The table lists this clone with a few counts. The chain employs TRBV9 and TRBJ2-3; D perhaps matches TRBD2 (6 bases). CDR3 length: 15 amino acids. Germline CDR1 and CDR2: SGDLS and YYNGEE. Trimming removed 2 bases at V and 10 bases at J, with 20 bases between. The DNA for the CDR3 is TGTGCCAGCAGCGTCCAGGAGGGTTGGAGGGACGCGCAGTATTTT. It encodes CASSVQEGWRDAQYF.

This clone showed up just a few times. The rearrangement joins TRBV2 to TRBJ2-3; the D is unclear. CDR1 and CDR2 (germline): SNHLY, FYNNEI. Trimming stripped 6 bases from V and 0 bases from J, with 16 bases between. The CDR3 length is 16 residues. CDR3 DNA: TGTGCCAGCAGGGTGGATTACAGTGCTAGCACAGATACGCAGTATTTT. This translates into CASRVDYSASTDTQYF.

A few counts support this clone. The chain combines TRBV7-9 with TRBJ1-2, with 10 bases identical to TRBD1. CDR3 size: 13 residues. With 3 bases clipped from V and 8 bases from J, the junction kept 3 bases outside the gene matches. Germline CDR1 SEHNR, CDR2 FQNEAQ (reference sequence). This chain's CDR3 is CASSFGQGDGYTF. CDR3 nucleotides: TGTGCCAGCAGCTTTGGACAGGGGGACGGCTACACCTTC.